These 28 T cell receptor beta chains were all obtained from the same sample, sequenced in a study of early T cells in non-severe SARS-CoV-2 infection. TCRdb used MiXCR to reprocess the 5' RACE reads, holding one entry per CDR3 protein. Here the sample spans 90,000 to 120,000 distinct CDR3 sequences, around 10% being singletons. The sample taken for sequencing was whole blood. The receptors were gathered from an adult who was a healthcare worker with PCR-confirmed SARS-CoV-2 infection or an uninfected control (not recorded which).

This clonotype was found many times. The chain uses TRBV6-6 and TRBJ2-7; either TRBD1 or TRBD2 may supply D (6 bases each). The V gene lost 4 bases and the J gene lost 2 bases, with 12 bases spanning the gap. The germline gives CDR1 MNHNY, CDR2 SVGAGI (reference sequence). The CDR3 extends over 14 amino acids. CDR3 in amino acids: CASSLEGGPYEQYF. CDR3 sequence (DNA): TGTGCCAGCAGTTTAGAAGGGGGGCCCTACGAGCAGTACTTC.

The gene calls are TRBV12-3 or TRBV12-4 and TRBJ2-7; D may be TRBD2 (6 bases). This CDR3 region has 13 residues. Trimming removed 5 bases from V and 7 bases from J, with 15 bases in between. The chain's CDR3 is CASSPGRRWEQYF. The CDR3 DNA sequence: TGTGCCAGCAGTCCTGGGAGGAGGTGGGAGCAGTACTTC.

This clonotype was counted ten times or more. The rearrangement joins TRBV5-1 to TRBJ2-1; D perhaps matches TRBD1 (6 bases). The CDR3 sequence is 16 residues long. V lost 0 bases and J 6 bases, leaving 16 bases between the germline ends. Germline CDR1 is SGHRS and CDR2 is YFSETQ. For the CDR3, the DNA is TGCGCCAGCAGCTTGGCCCCTTTGACAGGAGGCAATGAGCAGTTCTTC. This codes for CASSLAPLTGGNEQFF.

This clonotype was seen a few times. This chain joins TRBV20-1 and TRBJ2-2; D not certain. Trimming took 0 bases from V and 2 from J, leaving 4 bases between them. From germline, CDR1 is DFQATT and CDR2 SNEGSKA (reference sequence). The length of the CDR3 is 13 residues. Written as DNA, the CDR3 is TGCAGTGCTAGAGATCCAAACACCGGGGAGCTGTTTTTT. It codes for CSARDPNTGELFF.

In this sample, this clonotype turned up many times. The rearrangement links TRBV11-3 to TRBJ2-1; 10 positions match TRBD1. Germline loops: CDR1 SGHNT, CDR2 YENEEA. V lost 2 bases and J lost 4; bases outside the gene matches: 5. The CDR3 is 16 residues long. CDR3 sequence reads: CASSLTRGQGYNEQFF. The CDR3 DNA follows: TGTGCCAGCAGCTTAACGAGGGGACAGGGGTACAATGAGCAGTTCTTC.

The genes are TRBV11-2 and TRBJ1-1; no clear D. This CDR3 is built from 14 residues. CDR1 is SGHAT and CDR2 is FQNNGV in the germline V gene. V was pared by 6 bases and J by 7 bases, with 18 bases between. DNA of the CDR3: TGTGCCAGCAGACCCTTAAGAGTACAGCTTGAAGCTTTCTTT. Protein: CASRPLRVQLEAFF.

This clonotype was recorded at least ten times. The chain is built from TRBV4-3 and TRBJ2-1; D is undetermined. The CDR3 is 12 residues long. CDR1 LGHNA and CDR2 YSLEER come from the germline V gene. Between the trimmed V and J ends, which lost 1 base and 9 bases, there was a span of 7 bases. The CDR3 nucleotides are TGCGCCAGCAGCCAAGGTCCTAGTGAGCAGTTCTTC. Its protein is CASSQGPSEQFF.

This clonotype has a count of ten or more. The chain carries TRBV2 and TRBJ2-7; 12 bases match TRBD2. Germline CDR1 SNHLY, CDR2 FYNNEI. The length of the CDR3 is 14 residues. The V gene end was trimmed by 6 bases and the J gene end by 0 bases; junction bases not matched to a gene: 0. This CDR3 reads CASRTSGSSYEQYF. CDR3 DNA: TGTGCCAGCAGGACTAGCGGGAGCTCCTACGAGCAGTACTTC.

The V and J genes are TRBV11-1 and TRBJ2-2, with D perhaps matching TRBD1 (5 bases). V was cut by 5 bases and J by 8 bases, with 9 bases left in between. Germline loops: CDR1 SGHAT, CDR2 FQDESV (reference sequence). The CDR3 is 12 residues long. CDR3 sequence (DNA): TGTGCCAGCAGCCGAGACAGAGGGGAGCTGTTTTTT. It specifies CASSRDRGELFF.

In this sample, this clonotype turned up a few times. This chain connects TRBV29-1 to TRBJ1-1, with 8 bases matching TRBD1. Trimming took 7 bases from V and 3 from J; bases not matched to a gene: 13. Germline CDR1 reads SQVTM; CDR2 reads ANQGSEA. The length of the CDR3 is 15 residues. The CDR3, as DNA: TGCAGCGCCGGCGGGCAGGGGGCTAGACACACTGAAGCTTTCTTT. Translated: CSAGGQGARHTEAFF. The full variable domain, its missing parts supplied by reference TRBV29-1 and TRBJ1-1, is SAVISQKPSRDICQRGTSLTIQCQVDSQVTMMFWYRQQPGQSLTLIATANQGSEATYESGFVIDKFPISRPNLTFSTLTVSNMSPEDSSIYLCSAGGQGARHTEAFFGQGTRLTVV.

This clonotype showed up many times. The DNA for the CDR3 is TGCAGTGCTAGAGATATTGTTTCTAGCGGGAGGTTGAGCAATGAGCAGTTCTTC. This encodes CSARDIVSSGRLSNEQFF. The chain uses TRBV20-1 and TRBJ2-1; 11 bases fit TRBD2. The J segment lost 6 bases and the V segment lost 0 bases, leaving 13 bases of the junction unmatched. CDR1 and CDR2 (germline): DFQATT, SNEGSKA (reference sequence). This CDR3 contains 18 residues.

This clonotype was detected many times. The chain is built from TRBV5-6 and TRBJ2-3; unclear D gene. Germline V lookup: CDR1 SGHDT, CDR2 YYEEEE. Trimming shortened V by 7 bases and J by 6 bases, and 9 bases separated the two germline ends. This CDR3 has 11 amino acids. CDR3 DNA sequence: TGTGCCAGCCACTTAGGGGATACGCAGTATTTT. Translation gives CASHLGDTQYF.

This clonotype showed up just a few times. The V call is TRBV5-1, the J call TRBJ2-3; 14 bases map to TRBD2. The CDR3 consists of 16 residues. V lost 5 bases and J lost 6; bases outside the gene matches: 8. CDR1 and CDR2 (germline): SGHRS, YFSETQ. The CDR3 sequence: CASRFGLAGGSDTQYF. In DNA form, the CDR3 reads TGCGCCAGCAGATTCGGACTAGCGGGAGGATCTGATACGCAGTATTTT.

This clonotype appeared many times. The chain couples TRBV12-3 or TRBV12-4 to TRBJ2-7; no reliable D call. This CDR3 region has 14 residues. The V gene lost 2 bases and the J gene lost 4 bases, with 12 bases spanning the gap. CDR3 protein: CASSLIGFSYEQYF. In DNA, the CDR3 is TGTGCCAGCAGTTTAATCGGGTTTTCGTACGAGCAGTACTTC.

The sample holds many counts of this clonotype. This chain connects TRBV6-6 to TRBJ2-6, with D possibly called TRBD1 or TRBD2 (5 bases each). CDR1 and CDR2 (germline): MNHNY, SVGAGI (reference sequence). CDR3 length: 15 amino acids. V lost 2 bases to trimming and J lost 2 bases, with 7 bases between them. The CDR3 DNA follows: TGTGCCAGCAGTTACGAGGGGACTGGGGCCAACGTCCTGACTTTC. Translating it yields CASSYEGTGANVLTF.

The chain links TRBV28 to TRBJ2-1; 7 bases agree with TRBD2. Germline V gene data show CDR1 as MDHEN and CDR2 as SYDVKM. CDR3 length equals 16 residues. The J segment lost 0 bases and the V segment lost 2 bases, leaving 4 bases of the junction unmatched. CDR3 nucleotide sequence: TGTGCCAGCAGTTTAGCCCTAGCGGCCTCCTACAATGAGCAGTTCTTC. Its translation is CASSLALAASYNEQFF.

This clonotype was recorded a few times. The chain has TRBV19 and TRBJ2-1; no firm D call. V was cut by 10 bases and J by 1 base, with 17 bases left in between. The CDR3 sequence is 15 residues long. CDR1 LNHDA and CDR2 SQIVND come from the germline V gene (reference sequence). The CDR3 bases are TGTGCCACTTCTATCGGGCTCTCATCCTACAATGAGCAGTTCTTC. Amino acid sequence: CATSIGLSSYNEQFF.

The chain uses TRBV10-3 and TRBJ2-1; TRBD1 might be the D (7 bases). Per germline, CDR1 ENHRY and CDR2 SYGVKD. CDR3 length: 15 residues. V was shortened by 6 bases and J by 3 bases, with 15 bases between the two germline ends. CDR3 loop: CAISLSGGLYNEQFF. For the CDR3, the DNA is TGTGCCATCAGCTTATCAGGGGGACTCTACAATGAGCAGTTCTTC.

This chain uses TRBV9 with TRBJ2-1; 13 bases match TRBD2. Germline CDR1 SGDLS, CDR2 YYNGEE. Germline trimming cut 4 bases from V and 5 bases from J; bases unmatched to any gene: 3. This CDR3 comprises 15 residues. The CDR3 nucleotides read TGTGCCAGCAGCTTAGGACTAGCGGGGGACAATGAGCAGTTCTTC. This codes for CASSLGLAGDNEQFF.

The genes are TRBV7-3 and TRBJ2-2; possibly TRBD2 for D (6 bases). V lost 1 base to trimming and J lost 7 bases, with 13 bases between them. Germline V CDR1 and CDR2: SGHTA, FQGTGA. The CDR3 consists of 15 residues. The CDR3 protein is CASSLSTAGDGELFF. The CDR3 DNA reads TGTGCCAGCAGCTTAAGTACAGCGGGTGACGGGGAGCTGTTTTTT.

There are many counts of this clonotype. This chain links TRBV12-3 or TRBV12-4 with TRBJ1-6; 7 bases are shared with TRBD1. V was clipped by 6 bases and J by 6 bases; unmatched bases: 5. The CDR3 spans 14 residues. CDR3 DNA sequence: TGTGCCAGCAGGACAGGGCCATCTAATTCACCCCTCCACTTT. It is translated as CASRTGPSNSPLHF.

This clonotype was seen at least ten times. The chain recombines TRBV28 with TRBJ2-7; either TRBD1 or TRBD2 may supply D (6 bases each). The CDR3 is 13 amino acids. V was pared by 5 bases and J by 4 bases, with 12 bases between. CDR1 and CDR2 (germline): MDHEN, SYDVKM. CDR3 bases: TGTGCCAGCAGTCGAGGGGGGCAGTACGAGCAGTACTTC. Encoded protein: CASSRGGQYEQYF.

This clonotype appeared many times. The rearrangement uses TRBV18 and TRBJ2-1, with TRBD1 matching 8 bases. This CDR3 region has 17 residues. Germline CDR1 and CDR2: KGHSH and LQKENI. The V and J ends lost 6 bases and 7 bases, in that order; junction bases with no gene match: 17. CDR3 nucleotide sequence: TGTGCCAGCTCGCCCGGGACAGGCAAACTAGAATCTAATGAGCAGTTCTTC. Translated: CASSPGTGKLESNEQFF.

Within the sample, this clonotype is medium-sized. One junction end does not reproduce the germline sequence, and a read error may be involved. The chain joins TRBV5-1 to TRBJ2-5; D is ambiguous. Germline CDR1 SGHRS, CDR2 YFSETQ. The CDR3 extends over 11 amino acids. The CDR3 bases are TGTGCCAGCTCGCTCCAAGAGACCCAGTACTTC. This encodes CASSLQETQYF.

J is TRBJ2-1 and V is TRBV4-1, with 10 nucleotides matching TRBD2. Germline V lookup: CDR1 MGHRA, CDR2 YSYEKL. Trimming took 3 bases from V and 7 from J; bases not matched to a gene: 9. The CDR3 runs to 16 residues. In DNA form, the CDR3 reads TGCGCCAGCAGCCACCTACCTAGCGGGAGATCGAATGAGCAGTTCTTC. Its translation is CASSHLPSGRSNEQFF.

There are a few counts of this clonotype. At one end, the junction sequence differs from germline, possibly due to a read error. The rearrangement uses TRBV28 and TRBJ2-1; D is unclear. The CDR3 has 14 amino acids. Per germline, CDR1 MDHEN and CDR2 SYDVKM. The DNA of the CDR3 is TGTGCCAGCAGTTCTGGCCAATTCTACGATGAGCAGTTCTTC. Translating gives CASSSGQFYDEQFF.

A remark on this clonotype: Since a much larger clone is just one base distant, this may be a read error. CDR3 coding DNA: TGTGCCAGCAGATACTCCGGACAGGGAAATTCACCCCTCCACTTT. Translating it yields CASRYSGQGNSPLHF. This chain connects TRBV6-5 to TRBJ1-6, with 8 positions matching TRBD1. The CDR3 is 15 amino acids. Germline assignment: CDR1 MNHEY and CDR2 SVGAGI.

This clonotype was seen ten or more times. The rearrangement links TRBV3-1 to TRBJ2-3; 12 bases line up with TRBD2. Trimming removed 2 bases from V and 4 bases from J; junction bases left unmatched: 4. Germline lookup yields CDR1 LGHDT and CDR2 YNNKEL (reference sequence). There are 16 residues in the CDR3. The CDR3 protein is CASSQMTSGSPDTQYF. CDR3 bases: TGTGCCAGCAGCCAAATGACTAGCGGGAGTCCAGATACGCAGTATTTT.